This T cell receptor beta chain was sequenced during a study of blood T cell repertoires in COVID-19. Study details: Spain, Italy and the United States supplied samples that represented acute and convalescent COVID-19. In each case, the material was cDNA or gDNA derived from T cells, B-cell-depleted T cells, or PBMCs.

Data came from immunoSEQ multiplex PCR; TCRdb stores just in-frame clones and leaves some out. The sample holds under 350,000 clones; roughly 85% are singletons and the top ten take roughly 15%. The J segment lost 16 bases and the V segment lost 2 bases, leaving 10 bases of the junction unmatched. This CDR3 comprises 14 residues. Per germline, CDR1 SGHTA and CDR2 FQGNSA. This chain uses TRBV7-2 with TRBJ1-6, with 8 bases aligning to TRBD1. What was sequenced was peripheral blood. This TCR was sampled from a human donor in a cohort sampled during active COVID-19. Here the CDR3 DNA reads TGTGCCAGCAGCTTAACGCCGGACTGGACAGGGCTCCACTTT. Amino acid sequence: CASSLTPDWTGLHF. Looking up the rest from reference TRBV7-2 and TRBJ1-6 gives the full variable domain: GAGVSQSPSNKVTEKGKDVELRCDPISGHTALYWYRQSLGQGLEFLIYFQGNSAPDKSGLPSDRFSAERTGGSVSTLTIQRTQQEDSAVYLCASSLTPDWTGLHFGNGTRLTVT.